The rows below give T cell receptor beta chains drawn from one sample of a study of cytomegalovirus exposure and HLA in healthy donors. Repertoires were generated with immunoSEQ multiplex PCR, while TCRdb's copy carries only in-frame clones and drops some. The sample records about 150,000 clones, roughly 89% being singletons. The specimen sequenced was PBMCs. These receptors originate from a woman between 18 and 29 years old in good health and CMV-seropositive. Each CDR3 is given with its conserved first and last residue. D genes are given only for firm matches.

>-|TRBJ2-2|TRBV5-1
TGCGCCAGCATAGACAGGACCTTCACCGGGGAGCTGTTTTTT
CASIDRTFTGELFF
>-|TRBJ1-5|TRBV6-5
TGTGCCAGCATATCGGGGTACAATCAGCCCCAGCATTTT
CASISGYNQPQHF
>TRBD1|TRBJ2-2|TRBV5-4
TGTGCCAGCAGCTTATCTTTGGGACAGGGGGTGAACACCGGGGAGCTGTTTTTT
CASSLSLGQGVNTGELFF
>-|TRBJ2-3|TRBV9
TGTGCCAGCAGCGTAGTGCAGGGAACGGATACGCAGTATTTT
CASSVVQGTDTQYF
>-|TRBJ2-1|TRBV7-2
TGTGCCAGCAGCTTAGAAGGGGCCAATGAGCAGTTCTTC
CASSLEGANEQFF
>-|TRBJ1-5|TRBV4-1
TGCGCCAGCAGCCAAGATTCCGAACTTAGCAATCAGCCCCAGCATTTT
CASSQDSELSNQPQHF
>TRBD2|TRBJ2-7|TRBV9
TGTGCCAGCAGCGTAGCTCAAGCGGGGGGGCTCTACGAGCAGTACTTC
CASSVAQAGGLYEQYF
>TRBD1|TRBJ2-1|TRBV10-1
TGCGCCAGCAGTGGTCCTCAGACAGGGTTATTCTTC
CASSGPQTGLFF
>-|TRBJ2-5|TRBV11-3
TGTGCCAGTGGGGTGAACCGCGGGGAGACCCAGTACTTC
CASGVNRGETQYF
>-|TRBJ1-5|TRBV27
TGTGCCAGCAGTTTATCGGGGATCGACAGGCTGATTAGTTGGCCCCAGCATTTT
CASSLSGIDRLISWPQHF
>-|TRBJ1-6|TRBV30
TGTGCCTGGGTGGCGGGCAGCTCCTATAATTCACCCCTCCACTTT
CAWVAGSSYNSPLHF
>TRBD1|TRBJ1-1|TRBV7-8
TGTGCCAGCAGCATCCGGGACAGGGTGAGGGCTGAAGCTTTCTTT
CASSIRDRVRAEAFF
>-|TRBJ1-5|TRBV27
TGTGCCAGCAGTTTGTGGGGGGATAGCAATCAGCCCCAGCATTTT
CASSLWGDSNQPQHF
>-|TRBJ2-2|TRBV27
TGTGCCAGCAGTTACTATCCCCGTGGGACCGGGGAGCTGTTTTTT
CASSYYPRGTGELFF
>TRBD2|TRBJ2-4|TRBV30
TGTGCCTGGAGTTTTAGCGGGGACTCCCCCAAAAACATTCAGTACTTC
CAWSFSGDSPKNIQYF
>-|TRBJ2-1|TRBV5-1
TGCGCCAGCAGCTCTGAGGGGCGGGGCGAGCAGTTCTTC
CASSSEGRGEQFF